The sequence of this T cell receptor beta chain was determined in a study of blood T cell repertoires in COVID-19. Study in general: The cDNA or gDNA used as material had been derived from T cells, B-cell-depleted T cells, or PBMCs.

How the authors handled the data: For nucleated cells, counts were estimated from reference gene primer amplification. Assay used: immunoSEQ multiplex PCR; TCRdb lists only in-frame clones, some missing. V, J and clone size derive from that table, while D and trimming were established from the DNA sequence. The sample records approximately 200,000 clones, approximately 80% being singletons. Between the trimmed V and J ends, which lost 0 bases and 1 base, there was a span of 6 bases. Germline V gene lookup returns CDR1 MNHEY and CDR2 SVGAGI. The CDR3 is 14 residues long. Of note for this clone: Other DNA sequences in the sample encode the same CDR3.

The source is a woman of 80 years or more with acute or convalescent COVID-19. Sequencing was carried out using peripheral blood. The J gene is TRBJ1-1, the V gene TRBV6-5; D is ambiguous. Here the CDR3 DNA reads TGTGCCAGCAGTTACTCAGAGGGGAACACTGAAGCTTTCTTT. It codes for CASSYSEGNTEAFF.